This T cell receptor beta chain was identified in a study of blood T cell repertoires in COVID-19. Background on the study: Samples came from the United States, Italy and Spain, spanning acute and convalescent COVID-19.

Authors' methods: It was from reference gene primer amplification that nucleated cell counts were estimated. Sequencing was performed with immunoSEQ multiplex PCR; in TCRdb, only in-frame clones are kept and a portion is missing. The V and J calls and the clone size are those of that table, but D and trimming were determined from the DNA. The sample includes some 83,000 clones, around 89% seen only once; the top ten take 0.47%. V was shortened by 4 bases and J by 2 bases, with 17 bases between the two germline ends. The CDR3 is made up of 17 amino acids. Germline V CDR1 and CDR2: MNHEY, SMNVEV (reference sequence).

Sequenced: peripheral blood. The receptor was derived from a man aged 55-75 years with acute or convalescent COVID-19. The V call is TRBV27, the J call TRBJ2-2, with D tentatively TRBD2 (6 bases). The CDR3 DNA follows: TGTGCCAGCAGTTCATGGGACTCCCAATTAAACACCGGGGAGCTGTTTTTT. Residues: CASSSWDSQLNTGELFF.